The 8 T cell receptor beta chains below all came from one sample that was sequenced in a study of blood T cell repertoires in COVID-19. The repertoire was sequenced with immunoSEQ multiplex PCR; TCRdb's copy has only in-frame clones and lacks some. The sample consists of about 320,000 clones, 70% to 90% of them appearing once. The sample comprised peripheral blood. The receptors derive from a human donor in a cohort sampled during active COVID-19.

The V gene is TRBV29-1, the J gene TRBJ2-1; D possibly corresponds to TRBD1 (6 bases). The germline V gene encodes CDR1 SQVTM and CDR2 ANQGSEA. V dropped 3 bases and J dropped 8 bases, with 11 bases sitting between them. The CDR3 length is 12 residues. CDR3 amino acids: CSVEVRGDEQFF. In DNA form, the CDR3 reads TGCAGCGTTGAGGTCAGGGGAGATGAGCAGTTCTTC.

The V call is TRBV2, the J call TRBJ2-3, with D unresolved. With 6 bases removed from V and 5 bases from J, the gap between germline ends came to 6 bases. The length of the CDR3 is 11 residues. Germline lookup yields CDR1 SNHLY and CDR2 FYNNEI. DNA of the CDR3: TGTGCCAGCAGATTCGGAGATACGCAGTATTTT. Its translation is CASRFGDTQYF.

The chain recombines TRBV24-1 with TRBJ2-1, with 7 bases matching TRBD2. Germline V gene lookup returns CDR1 KGHDR and CDR2 SFDVKD. The CDR3 has 16 amino acids. The junction had 9 bases not matched to a gene; V was cut back by 4 bases and J by 4 bases. CDR3 in DNA: TGTGCCACCAGTGACCAACTAGCGAGGGATTACAATGAGCAGTTCTTC. Protein: CATSDQLARDYNEQFF.

The chain couples TRBV6-6 to TRBJ2-1; a weak D match, TRBD1 (6 bases). Germline lookup yields CDR1 MNHNY and CDR2 SVGAGI (reference sequence). Deletions cut 2 bases from V and 0 bases from J, with 11 bases between. The CDR3 contains 16 residues. The CDR3 loop is CASSYPDRISYNEQFF. In DNA form, the CDR3 reads TGTGCCAGCAGTTACCCCGACAGGATCTCCTACAATGAGCAGTTCTTC.

The chain couples TRBV9 to TRBJ2-3; no firm D call. Germline CDR1 reads SGDLS; CDR2 reads YYNGEE. V lost 0 bases and J 8 bases, leaving 10 bases between the germline ends. CDR3 length equals 13 residues. The CDR3 sequence: CASSVASSRTQYF. CDR3 DNA: TGTGCCAGCAGCGTAGCGAGTAGCCGTACGCAGTATTTT.

The chain employs TRBV11-2 and TRBJ2-1, with 16 bases aligning to TRBD2. CDR1 is SGHAT, CDR2 FQNNGV, per germline. The CDR3 consists of 16 residues. J was trimmed by 8 bases and V by 7 bases; bases with no gene match: 8. The CDR3 spells CASTAGLAGGVDEQFF. CDR3 sequence (DNA): TGTGCCAGCACCGCGGGACTAGCGGGGGGGGTCGATGAGCAGTTCTTC.

The rearrangement uses TRBV4-1 and TRBJ2-7, with D possibly being TRBD2 (6 bases). V was clipped by 1 base and J by 1 base, with 14 bases between them. The CDR3 has 16 amino acids. Germline V lookup: CDR1 MGHRA, CDR2 YSYEKL. The DNA for the CDR3 is TGCGCCAGCAGCCAAGTGGGCGCGGGGATATCCTACGAGCAGTACTTC. This codes for CASSQVGAGISYEQYF.

This chain joins TRBV6-5 and TRBJ2-7, with a possible D match to TRBD1 (6 bases). V was cut by 7 bases and J by 1 base, with 14 bases left in between. The CDR3 runs to 14 residues. Germline lookup yields CDR1 MNHEY and CDR2 SVGAGI. CDR3 region: CASNNRAGSYEQYF. The CDR3 DNA reads TGTGCCAGCAACAACAGGGCCGGGTCCTACGAGCAGTACTTC.